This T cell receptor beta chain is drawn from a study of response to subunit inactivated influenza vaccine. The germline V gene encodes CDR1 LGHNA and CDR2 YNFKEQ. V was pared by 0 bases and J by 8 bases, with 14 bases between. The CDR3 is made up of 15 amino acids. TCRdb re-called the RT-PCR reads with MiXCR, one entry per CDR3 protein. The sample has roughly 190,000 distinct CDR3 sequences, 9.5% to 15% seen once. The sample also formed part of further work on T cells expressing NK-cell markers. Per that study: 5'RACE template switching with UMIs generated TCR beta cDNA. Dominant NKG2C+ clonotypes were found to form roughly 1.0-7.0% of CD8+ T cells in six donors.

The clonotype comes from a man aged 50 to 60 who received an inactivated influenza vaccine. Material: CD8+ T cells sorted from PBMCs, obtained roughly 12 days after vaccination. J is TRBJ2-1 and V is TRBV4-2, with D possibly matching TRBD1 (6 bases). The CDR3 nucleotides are TGTGCCAGCAGCCAAGATACACAGGGCGGTGATGAGCAGTTCTTC. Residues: CASSQDTQGGDEQFF.